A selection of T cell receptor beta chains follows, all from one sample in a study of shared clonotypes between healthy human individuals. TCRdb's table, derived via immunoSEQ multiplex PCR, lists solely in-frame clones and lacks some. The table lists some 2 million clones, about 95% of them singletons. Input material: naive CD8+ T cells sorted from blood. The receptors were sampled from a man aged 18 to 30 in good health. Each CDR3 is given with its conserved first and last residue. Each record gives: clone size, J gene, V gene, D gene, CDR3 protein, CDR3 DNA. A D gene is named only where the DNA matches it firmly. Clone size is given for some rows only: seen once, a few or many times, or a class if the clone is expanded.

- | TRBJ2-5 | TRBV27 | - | CASSSSLTPETQYF | TGTGCCAGCAGTAGCAGTCTTACCCCAGAGACCCAGTACTTC
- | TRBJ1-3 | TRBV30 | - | CAWSTAGNTIYF | TGTGCCTGGAGTACCGCTGGAAACACCATATATTTT
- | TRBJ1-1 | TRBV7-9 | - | CASSLAPSEAFF | TGTGCCAGCAGCTTGGCCCCTTCCGAAGCTTTCTTT
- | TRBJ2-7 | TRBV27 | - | CASSLARGYEQYF | TGTGCCAGCAGTTTAGCGAGGGGTTACGAGCAGTACTTC
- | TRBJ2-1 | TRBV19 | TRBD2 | CASAGLAGGYNEQFF | TGTGCCAGCGCGGGACTAGCGGGGGGGTACAATGAGCAGTTCTTC
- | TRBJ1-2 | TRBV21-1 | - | CASSKFRGYGYTF | TGTGCCAGCAGCAAATTTCGGGGCTATGGCTACACCTTC
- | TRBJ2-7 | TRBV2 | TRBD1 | CASSSGQGIYEQYF | TGTGCCAGCAGTTCGGGACAGGGAATTTACGAGCAGTACTTC
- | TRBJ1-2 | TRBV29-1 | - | CSVEDPGIYYGYTF | TGCAGCGTTGAAGATCCCGGAATTTACTATGGCTACACCTTC
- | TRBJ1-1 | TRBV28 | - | CASTPSSNTEAFF | TGTGCCAGCACCCCGTCCTCTAACACTGAAGCTTTCTTT
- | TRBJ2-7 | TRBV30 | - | CAWSVLGVPYEQYF | TGTGCCTGGAGTGTACTCGGGGTCCCCTACGAGCAGTACTTC
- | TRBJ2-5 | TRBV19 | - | CASSIPGPAETQYF | TGTGCCAGTAGTATTCCGGGACCAGCTGAGACCCAGTACTTC
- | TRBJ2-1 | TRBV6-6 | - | CASSYTRGNEQFF | TGTGCCAGCAGTTACACTCGGGGGAATGAGCAGTTCTTC
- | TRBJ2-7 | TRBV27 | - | CASSPSGEGSYEQYF | TGTGCCAGCAGTCCGTCGGGTGAAGGCTCCTACGAGCAGTACTTC
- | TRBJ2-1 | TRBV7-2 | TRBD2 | CASSLAAWREGRYNEQFF | TGTGCCAGCAGCTTAGCAGCTTGGCGGGAGGGCCGTTACAATGAGCAGTTCTTC
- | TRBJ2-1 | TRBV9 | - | CASSVVLEGPYNEQFF | TGTGCCAGCAGCGTAGTTCTGGAGGGCCCTTACAATGAGCAGTTCTTC
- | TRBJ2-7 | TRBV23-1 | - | CASSHTSRTYEQYF | TGCGCCAGCAGTCATACTTCTCGCACCTACGAGCAGTACTTC
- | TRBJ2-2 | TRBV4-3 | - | CASSHLNTGELFF | TGCGCCAGCAGCCATCTGAACACCGGGGAGCTGTTTTTT
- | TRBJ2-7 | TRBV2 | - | CASSGAGLRHEQYF | TGTGCCAGCAGTGGCGCGGGACTTAGGCACGAGCAGTACTTC
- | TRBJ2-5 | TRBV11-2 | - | CASSLDPGTQETQYF | TGTGCCAGCAGCTTAGACCCCGGGACTCAGGAGACCCAGTACTTC
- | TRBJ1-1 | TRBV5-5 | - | CASSSGGGTTEAFF | TGTGCCAGCAGCTCGGGAGGAGGGACTACTGAAGCTTTCTTT
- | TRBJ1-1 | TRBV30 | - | CALRRDNLNTEAFF | TGTGCTTTGAGACGGGACAACTTGAACACTGAAGCTTTCTTT
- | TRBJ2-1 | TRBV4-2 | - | CASSQEGHNEQFF | TGTGCCAGCAGCCAAGAAGGGCACAATGAGCAGTTCTTC
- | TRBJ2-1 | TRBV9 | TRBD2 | CASSASGSTYNEQFF | TGTGCCAGCAGCGCTAGCGGGAGTACATACAATGAGCAGTTCTTC
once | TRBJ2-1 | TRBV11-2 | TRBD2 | CASSLLAGGYNEQFF | TGTGCCAGCAGCTTACTAGCGGGAGGTTACAATGAGCAGTTCTTC
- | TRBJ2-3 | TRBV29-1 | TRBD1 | CSGRTGGVGTDTQYF | TGCAGCGGGAGGACAGGGGGCGTGGGCACAGATACGCAGTATTTT
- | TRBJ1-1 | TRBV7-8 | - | CASSLTAGGWTEAFF | TGTGCCAGCAGCTTAACGGCCGGGGGATGGACTGAAGCTTTCTTT
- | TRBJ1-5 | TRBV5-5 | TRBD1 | CASSLTGVSNQPQHF | TGTGCCAGCAGCTTAACAGGGGTAAGCAATCAGCCCCAGCATTTT
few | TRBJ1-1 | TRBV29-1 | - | CSVGLASEGAFF | TGCAGCGTTGGTCTGGCCTCTGAGGGAGCTTTCTTT
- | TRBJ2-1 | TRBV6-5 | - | CASSYSEGNEQFF | TGTGCCAGCAGTTACTCCGAGGGAAATGAGCAGTTCTTC
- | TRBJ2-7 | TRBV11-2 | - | CASSWTAGVYEQYF | TGTGCCAGCAGCTGGACGGCGGGCGTATACGAGCAGTACTTC